Listed below are T cell receptor beta chains from one sample, sequenced in a study of shared clonotypes between healthy human individuals. TCRdb's table, derived via immunoSEQ multiplex PCR, lists solely in-frame clones and lacks some. The data contain 300,000 to 400,000 clones, roughly 70% of them singletons. Sequencing was done on a sample of memory CD4+ T cells sorted from blood. These receptors all come from a man aged 30 to 39 in good health. Each CDR3 is given with its conserved first and last residue. A D gene is named only where the DNA matches it firmly. Expanded clones get a size class; other rows say once, few or many, or leave the size out.

TRBV30	-	-	TRBJ2-1	TGTGCCTGGAGTGTATCTCATTACAAGTTCTTC	CAWSVSHYKFF
TRBV19	-	once	TRBJ1-5	TGTGCCAGTAGTGTAATACAGGGGCCCCAGCATTTT	CASSVIQGPQHF
TRBV4-1	TRBD2	-	TRBJ2-5	TGCGCCAGCAGCCGGACCGGGACTAGCGGGAGGGAGACCCAGTACTTC	CASSRTGTSGRETQYF
TRBV9	TRBD2	-	TRBJ2-2	TGTGCCAGCAGCTTCGGACTAGCGGGAGGGGCGATAGACACCGGGGAGCTGTTTTTT	CASSFGLAGGAIDTGELFF
TRBV5-1	-	-	TRBJ2-1	TGCGCCAGCAGAACTGGACCAGATATCGATGAGCAGTTCTTC	CASRTGPDIDEQFF
TRBV18	TRBD2	few	TRBJ2-1	TGTGCCAGCTCACCCCGGACTAGCCGGAATGAGCAGTTCTTC	CASSPRTSRNEQFF
TRBV2	-	-	TRBJ1-2	TGTGCCAGCAGTGAATATCGCCCCCTCGCGCCGGATGGCTACACCTTC	CASSEYRPLAPDGYTF
TRBV10-2	-	few	TRBJ2-7	TGCGCCAGCAGTAGGACGGGCTACGAGCAGTACTTC	CASSRTGYEQYF
TRBV5-1	-	-	TRBJ2-3	TGCGCCAGCAGCTTTTCGACAGATACGCAGTATTTT	CASSFSTDTQYF
TRBV9	-	-	TRBJ2-3	TGTGCCAGCAGCGAGCGCGTAGGGACCGCCCGCACAGATACGCAGTATTTT	CASSERVGTARTDTQYF
TRBV10-1	-	-	TRBJ2-7	TGCGCCAGCAGTGAGTCTGACAGACCCTACGAGCAGTACTTC	CASSESDRPYEQYF
TRBV19	-	few	TRBJ2-1	TGTGCCAGTAGTATTCGCGAGGAGCGCGAGCAGTTCTTC	CASSIREEREQFF
TRBV30	-	-	TRBJ1-2	TGTGCCTGGAGTGTACAATACTATGGCTACACCTTC	CAWSVQYYGYTF
TRBV15	TRBD1	-	TRBJ1-5	TGTGCCACCAGCAGAGATACCCTACAGGGGGGGACGCCCCAGCATTTT	CATSRDTLQGGTPQHF
TRBV28	-	-	TRBJ1-4	TGTGCCAGCAGTTTAGAACAGGGCAACGAAAAACTGTTTTTT	CASSLEQGNEKLFF
TRBV6-1	-	-	TRBJ2-5	TGTGCCAGCAGTGCACCGAACGCTTTTGCGGACAAGGAGGGGACCCAGTACTTC	CASSAPNAFADKEGTQYF
TRBV5-5	TRBD1	-	TRBJ2-1	TGTGCCAGCAGCTTGTCGGACAGGGGATACAATGAGCAGTTCTTC	CASSLSDRGYNEQFF
TRBV7-7	-	-	TRBJ2-2	TGTGCCAGCAGCTCGGACTCCCCGAGCGGGGAGCTGTTTTTT	CASSSDSPSGELFF
TRBV28	TRBD1	-	TRBJ1-2	TGTGCCAGCACCGCCGTCCTGGGAACGACAGGGGGCTACACCTTC	CASTAVLGTTGGYTF
TRBV5-4	-	few	TRBJ1-2	TGTGCCAGCAGCGCTGCGCAGGATGGCTACACCTTC	CASSAAQDGYTF
TRBV7-9	TRBD2	-	TRBJ2-1	TGTGCCAGCAGCTCATTAGCGGGAGGTGGCGATGAGCAGTTCTTC	CASSSLAGGGDEQFF
TRBV27	-	-	TRBJ2-7	TGTGCCAGCAGTTTCAGGGGTCGTACCTACGAGCAGTACTTC	CASSFRGRTYEQYF
TRBV25-1	-	-	TRBJ2-1	TGTGCCAGCAGTCGAACAGGGCGGAATGAGCAGTTCTTC	CASSRTGRNEQFF
TRBV6-6	-	-	TRBJ2-7	TGTGCCAGCAGTTACGCCCCGCTCTACTCGGGGGAGCAGTACTTC	CASSYAPLYSGEQYF
TRBV10-3	-	-	TRBJ2-1	TGTGCCATCAGTGAGGCAAGAATGGGTGAGCAGTTCTTC	CAISEARMGEQFF
TRBV29-1	TRBD2	-	TRBJ2-4	TGCAGCGTCGCACGGGGGGTGGGTCTAGCCAAAAACATTCAGTACTTC	CSVARGVGLAKNIQYF
TRBV11-2	-	-	TRBJ2-3	TGTGCCAGCAGCTTCAGTCCCCCCGATACGCAGTATTTT	CASSFSPPDTQYF
TRBV7-6	-	-	TRBJ2-2	TGTGCCAGCAGCTTAGAGTTTCCAGGCACCTTATTCTATGCCGGGGAGCTGTTTTTT	CASSLEFPGTLFYAGELFF
TRBV27	-	-	TRBJ2-3	TGTGCCAGCAGTGGGTTCGGTAACACAGATACGCAGTATTTT	CASSGFGNTDTQYF
TRBV9	TRBD1	-	TRBJ2-7	TGTGCCAGCAGCCCCCAGGGGGCCGTGATTAGCGAGCAGTACTTC	CASSPQGAVISEQYF
TRBV30	TRBD1	-	TRBJ1-5	TGTGCCTGGAGGGTGGGTACAGGGGGCAATCAGCCCCAGCATTTT	CAWRVGTGGNQPQHF
TRBV9	-	once	TRBJ1-1	TGTGCCAGTTCCATCCAGGAAAACACTGAAGCTTTCTTT	CASSIQENTEAFF
TRBV5-5	-	-	TRBJ1-2	TGTGCCAGCAGCTTGACACAGACTAACTATGGCTACACCTTC	CASSLTQTNYGYTF
TRBV5-1	TRBD2	once	TRBJ2-1	TGCGCCAGCAGTCTTAGCGGGAGGCTCAATGAGCAGTTCTTC	CASSLSGRLNEQFF
TRBV9	-	few	TRBJ1-2	TGTGCCAGCAGCGCAACAGGGACCAGGGGCTACACCTTC	CASSATGTRGYTF
TRBV18	TRBD1	-	TRBJ1-4	TGTGCCAGCTCATGGGACAGGGGGCGTGAAAAACTGTTTTTT	CASSWDRGREKLFF
TRBV9	-	-	TRBJ1-1	TGTGCCAGCAGCGTGACGGCAGAGCAGTTTGGCACTGAAGCTTTCTTT	CASSVTAEQFGTEAFF
TRBV14	-	-	TRBJ2-1	TGTGCCAGCAGCCCCCCAGTCGTAGCGCTGAGGATCGATGAGCAGTTCTTC	CASSPPVVALRIDEQFF
TRBV7-2	TRBD2	-	TRBJ2-7	TGTGCCAGCAGCTTAGGGTTTGTCGGGAGGGTCTACGAGCAGTACTTC	CASSLGFVGRVYEQYF
TRBV5-4	-	-	TRBJ2-1	TGTGCCAGCAGCCGTTATGACGTCCGTGAGCAGTTCTTC	CASSRYDVREQFF
TRBV28	-	-	TRBJ2-7	TGTGCCAGCAGTTTAGGTCGGCCCTACGAGCAGTACTTC	CASSLGRPYEQYF
TRBV7-2	TRBD2	-	TRBJ2-1	TGTGCCAGCAGCTGGGGGAGGGTGATCAATGAGCAGTTCTTC	CASSWGRVINEQFF
TRBV2	-	-	TRBJ2-1	TGTGCCAGCAGTCGGACCGACAATGAGCAGTTCTTC	CASSRTDNEQFF
TRBV29-1	TRBD2	-	TRBJ2-7	TGCAGCGTTGAAGGACTAGCGGGAGGCGAGCAGTACTTC	CSVEGLAGGEQYF
TRBV27	-	-	TRBJ2-3	TGTGCCAGCAGTTTTCGGGACCCAGTCACAGATACGCAGTATTTT	CASSFRDPVTDTQYF
TRBV28	-	-	TRBJ2-2	TGTGCCAGCAGTTACGGAGGGGGTAACACCGGGGAGCTGTTTTTT	CASSYGGGNTGELFF
TRBV18	-	-	TRBJ1-1	TGTGCCAGCTCACCAAAGGATTTTGGTGAAGCTTTCTTT	CASSPKDFGEAFF
TRBV18	TRBD1	-	TRBJ1-4	TGTGCCAGCTCACCTACAGGGGGAACTAATGAAAAACTGTTTTTT	CASSPTGGTNEKLFF
TRBV2	TRBD1	-	TRBJ1-1	TGTGCCAGCAGGGTACAGGGGGGCACTGAAGCTTTCTTT	CASRVQGGTEAFF
TRBV5-5	TRBD2	-	TRBJ2-3	TGTGCCAGCAGCTTGACGGGACTAGTGCAAGATACGCAGTATTTT	CASSLTGLVQDTQYF
TRBV12-5	-	-	TRBJ2-1	TGTGCTAGTGGTGACGGACAACTAGCCTACAATGAGCAGTTCTTC	CASGDGQLAYNEQFF
TRBV15	-	few	TRBJ2-7	TGTGCCACCAGTAGCACTCCTAAGGGGAAATTCTACGAGCAGTACTTC	CATSSTPKGKFYEQYF
TRBV5-6	-	-	TRBJ2-5	TGTGCCAGCAGCTCCCGGTCGCGGGAGACCCAGTACTTC	CASSSRSRETQYF
TRBV28	-	many	TRBJ1-4	TGTGCCAGCAGCGTTACGGCCGGACGGGTGGGGCGTGAAAAACTGTTTTTT	CASSVTAGRVGREKLFF
TRBV27	TRBD2	-	TRBJ2-4	TGTGCCAGCAGTTTAAGAGGGAGGGATTGGTTCGCCAAAAACATTCAGTACTTC	CASSLRGRDWFAKNIQYF
TRBV6-5	-	-	TRBJ2-1	TGTGCCAGCACTCCACGCCCAGCGCACTACAATGAGCAGTTCTTC	CASTPRPAHYNEQFF
TRBV5-1	-	-	TRBJ2-1	TGCGCCAGCAGCTCTGACAGTTACAATGAGCAGTTCTTC	CASSSDSYNEQFF
TRBV6-6	-	-	TRBJ2-1	TGTGCCAGCAGTCCTGGCGCCTACAATGAGCAGTTCTTC	CASSPGAYNEQFF
TRBV28	TRBD2	-	TRBJ2-5	TGTGCCAGCGGGGGACTAGCGGGGATGAAGACCCAGTACTTC	CASGGLAGMKTQYF